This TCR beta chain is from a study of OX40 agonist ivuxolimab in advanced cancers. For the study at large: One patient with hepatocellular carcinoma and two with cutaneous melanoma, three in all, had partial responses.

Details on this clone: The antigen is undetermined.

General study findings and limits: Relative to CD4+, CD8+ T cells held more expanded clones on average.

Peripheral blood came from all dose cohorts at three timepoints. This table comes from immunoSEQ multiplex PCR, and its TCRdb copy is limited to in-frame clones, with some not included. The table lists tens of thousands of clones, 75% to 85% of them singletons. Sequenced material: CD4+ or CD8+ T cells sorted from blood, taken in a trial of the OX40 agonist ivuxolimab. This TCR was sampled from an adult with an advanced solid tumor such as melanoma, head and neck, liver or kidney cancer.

The CDR3 DNA sequence: TGTGCCAGCTGGGGCCCAGGGAGGGGCGATGAGCAGTTCTTC. This encodes CASWGPGRGDEQFF. V and J are TRBV27 and TRBJ2-1, with 7 bases identical to TRBD2. The CDR3 totals 14 residues. CDR1 and CDR2 from the germline V gene are MNHEY and SMNVEV (reference sequence). After removal of 8 bases from V and 8 bases from J, the junction contained 12 bases not matched to a gene.